The rows below give T cell receptor beta chains drawn from one sample of a study of blood T cell repertoires in COVID-19. The repertoire was sequenced with immunoSEQ multiplex PCR; TCRdb's copy has only in-frame clones and lacks some. Of around 500,000 clones in the sample, roughly nine tenths were seen once. Sequencing was done on a sample of PBMCs or T cells enriched from blood (not recorded which). The receptors originated from a woman in her sixties or seventies who had recovered from COVID-19. Each CDR3 is given with its conserved first and last residue. The D gene is left open where the match is weak. Size is stated for part of the rows, as once, few or many counts, or as a class when the clone is expanded.

v_gene	abundance	d_gene	j_gene	CDR3nt	CDR3aa
TRBV15	NA	NA	TRBJ1-1	TGTGCCACCAGCAGAGATTATTCGGGCACCAGGGGACAATGGGAAGCTTTCTTT	CATSRDYSGTRGQWEAFF
TRBV18	NA	TRBD1	TRBJ1-1	TGTGCCAGCTCACCGGGACAGGGAGGCGACACTGAAGCTTTCTTT	CASSPGQGGDTEAFF
TRBV27	NA	TRBD1	TRBJ1-3	TGTGCCAGCAGCCTTAAACCGGGACAGGGCTCTGGAAACACCATATATTTT	CASSLKPGQGSGNTIYF
TRBV5-8	NA	NA	TRBJ2-3	TGTGCCAGCAGCTTGGACGGTACTACAGATACGCAGTATTTT	CASSLDGTTDTQYF
TRBV6-5	once	NA	TRBJ1-3	TGTGCCAGCACTTCGCCGAGCTCTGGAAACACCATATATTTT	CASTSPSSGNTIYF
TRBV9	NA	NA	TRBJ2-2	TGTGCCAGCAGCGCGGTTCCCAGGGGGGAGCTGTTTTTT	CASSAVPRGELFF
TRBV2	NA	NA	TRBJ1-1	TGTGCCAGCAGTGCCTTAAGGGGCAGTGAAGCTTTCTTT	CASSALRGSEAFF
TRBV18	NA	NA	TRBJ1-5	TGTGCCAGCTCAGGGACGGGAGGCAATCAGCCCCAGCATTTT	CASSGTGGNQPQHF
TRBV5-1	few	NA	TRBJ1-2	TGCGCCAGCAGCTTGGCCGGCCGCCGGAGGGATGGCTACACCTTC	CASSLAGRRRDGYTF
TRBV4-1	NA	NA	TRBJ2-3	TGCGCCAGCAGCCAAGATCCCAGGTTTACAGATACGCAGTATTTT	CASSQDPRFTDTQYF
TRBV29-1	NA	NA	TRBJ1-2	TGCAGCGTTGCGAGTGCGGGGGGCAGCTATGGCTACACCTTC	CSVASAGGSYGYTF
TRBV5-1	NA	NA	TRBJ1-6	TGCGCCAGCAGCCTAGAGAATTCACCCCTCCACTTT	CASSLENSPLHF
TRBV10-1	NA	NA	TRBJ2-5	TGCGCCAGCAGTGAGGCGGAGTCACAAGAGACCCAGTACTTC	CASSEAESQETQYF
TRBV20-1	NA	NA	TRBJ2-7	TGCAGTGCTAGAGTTCGGGACACGCAGTACTTC	CSARVRDTQYF
TRBV19	NA	NA	TRBJ1-5	TGTGCCAGTAGTATACCAAATCAGCCCCAGCATTTT	CASSIPNQPQHF
TRBV15	NA	NA	TRBJ1-6	TGTGCCACCAGCAGAGGGCGGGATAATTCACCCCTCCACTTT	CATSRGRDNSPLHF
TRBV5-4	few	NA	TRBJ1-1	TGTGCCAGCAGCTCGGACTTTGAAGCTTTCTTT	CASSSDFEAFF
TRBV7-2	NA	NA	TRBJ2-5	TGTGCCAGCAGCTTATGGTTGGAGAAGACCCAGTACTTC	CASSLWLEKTQYF
TRBV4-1	few	NA	TRBJ2-7	TGCGCCAGCAGCCAGGATACCCAGGGGATTACCTACGAGCAGTACTTC	CASSQDTQGITYEQYF
TRBV5-1	NA	NA	TRBJ2-1	TGCGCCAGCAGCTTGAGCCAGCGATACAATGAGCAGTTCTTC	CASSLSQRYNEQFF
TRBV19	few	TRBD1	TRBJ1-6	TGTGCCAGTAGTATAGATCGGCAGGGGGAAAATTCACCCCTCCACTTT	CASSIDRQGENSPLHF
TRBV5-8	NA	NA	TRBJ1-6	TGTGCCAGCAGGACCACAGGGAGAACTAATTCACCCCTCCACTTT	CASRTTGRTNSPLHF
TRBV11-2	NA	TRBD2	TRBJ2-6	TGTGCCAGCAGCCCTAAGCGGGAGGCTGGGGCCAACGTCCTGACTTTC	CASSPKREAGANVLTF
TRBV14	NA	NA	TRBJ1-1	TGTGCCAGCAGCCAATCAGAGGGCACTGAAGCTTTCTTT	CASSQSEGTEAFF
TRBV6-5	NA	NA	TRBJ1-6	TGTGCCAGCAGTTGGACAGCCAATTCACCCCTCCACTTT	CASSWTANSPLHF
TRBV30	once	NA	TRBJ1-4	TGTGCCTGGAAGCAGGCTGTGAATGAAAAACTGTTTTTT	CAWKQAVNEKLFF
TRBV5-6	few	TRBD1	TRBJ1-1	TGTGCCAGCAGCTTGGGGACAGGGGTGCAGGTTGCTTTCTTT	CASSLGTGVQVAFF
TRBV9	NA	TRBD1	TRBJ1-6	TGTGCCAGCAGCAAAATACCGGGACAGCTGGAGTTCTCCTATAATTCACCCCTCCACTTT	CASSKIPGQLEFSYNSPLHF
TRBV24-1	NA	TRBD1	TRBJ2-2	TGTGCCATAGGACAGGCTACGAACACCGGGGAGCTGTTTTTT	CAIGQATNTGELFF
TRBV7-9	NA	TRBD2	TRBJ2-1	TGTGCCAGCCTCTGGGCTAGCGGGCCTTACAATGAGCAGTTCTTC	CASLWASGPYNEQFF
TRBV4-1	NA	NA	TRBJ1-1	TGCGCCAGCAGCCAAGGGGGGCGCACTGAAGCTTTCTTT	CASSQGGRTEAFF
TRBV18	NA	NA	TRBJ2-3	TGTGCCAGCTCCCCACCCACCGGGTTTCCGACAGATACGCAGTATTTT	CASSPPTGFPTDTQYF
TRBV7-9	NA	TRBD2	TRBJ2-2	TGTGCCTCCGGGAGGCCGAACACCGGGGAGCTGTTTTTT	CASGRPNTGELFF
TRBV24-1	NA	NA	TRBJ2-2	TGTGCCACCGATCAGGGGTCGGGCACCGGGGAGCTGTTTTTT	CATDQGSGTGELFF
TRBV7-2	NA	NA	TRBJ1-2	TGTGCCAGCAGCCACAGGGTAAACTATGGCTACACCTTC	CASSHRVNYGYTF
TRBV5-1	NA	NA	TRBJ2-5	TGCGCCAGCAGCTTGGGACTAGAAGAGACCCAGTACTTC	CASSLGLEETQYF
TRBV7-2	NA	TRBD2	TRBJ2-1	TGTGCCAGCATCCCTAAGGGCGCGGGGGGTGCTGGTGAGCAGTTCTTC	CASIPKGAGGAGEQFF
TRBV4-2	NA	TRBD2	TRBJ2-5	TGTGCCAGCAGCCAAGAAGGGGCGGCGGGGGGGCCCGGAGAGACCCAGTACTTC	CASSQEGAAGGPGETQYF
TRBV7-9	NA	NA	TRBJ1-4	TGTGCCAGCAGCTTATTGTCCGGGACGGGAGCAACTAATGAAAAACTGTTTTTT	CASSLLSGTGATNEKLFF
TRBV24-1	NA	TRBD1	TRBJ1-2	TGTGCCACCAGTGCGAGGGGGCAGAACTATGGCTACACCTTC	CATSARGQNYGYTF
TRBV19	NA	TRBD2	TRBJ2-5	TGTGCCAGTAGTATAACCGGGACTAGCGTGGAGACCCAGTACTTC	CASSITGTSVETQYF
TRBV7-9	NA	NA	TRBJ1-1	TGTGCCAGCAGCTTAACTGTACCGGACACTGAAGCTTTCTTT	CASSLTVPDTEAFF
TRBV7-9	few	NA	TRBJ2-7	TGTGCCAGCAGCTTAGGCAGGGGCTACGAGCAGTACTTC	CASSLGRGYEQYF
TRBV2	NA	TRBD1	TRBJ2-1	TGTGCCAGCAGGGACAGGGTAGGGTACAATGAGCAGTTCTTC	CASRDRVGYNEQFF
TRBV2	once	TRBD2	TRBJ2-3	TGTGCCAGCAGCCAGAACCTAGCGGGGGGGCCAGGGGATACGCAGTATTTT	CASSQNLAGGPGDTQYF
TRBV7-2	few	TRBD2	TRBJ2-2	TGTGCCAGCAGCTTAGAGACTAGCGTGTACGGGGAGCTGTTTTTT	CASSLETSVYGELFF
TRBV2	NA	NA	TRBJ1-2	TGTGCCAGCAAAAAAGATTCTGACAGTAACTATGGCTACACCTTC	CASKKDSDSNYGYTF